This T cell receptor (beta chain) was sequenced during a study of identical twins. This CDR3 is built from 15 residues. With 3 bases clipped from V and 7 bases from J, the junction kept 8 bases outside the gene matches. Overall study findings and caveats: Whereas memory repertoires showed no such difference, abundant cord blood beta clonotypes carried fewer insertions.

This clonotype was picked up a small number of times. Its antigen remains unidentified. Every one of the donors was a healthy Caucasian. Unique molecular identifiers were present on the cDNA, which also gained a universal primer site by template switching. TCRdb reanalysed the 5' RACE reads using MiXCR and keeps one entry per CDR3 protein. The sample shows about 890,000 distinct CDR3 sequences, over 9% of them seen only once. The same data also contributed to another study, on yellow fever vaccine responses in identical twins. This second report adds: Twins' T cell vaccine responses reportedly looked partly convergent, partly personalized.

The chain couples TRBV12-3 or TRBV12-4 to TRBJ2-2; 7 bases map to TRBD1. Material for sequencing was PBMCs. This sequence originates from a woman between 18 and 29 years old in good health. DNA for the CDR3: TGTGCCAGCAGTTTGGTAGGGGGCGGAGGCGGGGAGCTGTTTTTT. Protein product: CASSLVGGGGGELFF.